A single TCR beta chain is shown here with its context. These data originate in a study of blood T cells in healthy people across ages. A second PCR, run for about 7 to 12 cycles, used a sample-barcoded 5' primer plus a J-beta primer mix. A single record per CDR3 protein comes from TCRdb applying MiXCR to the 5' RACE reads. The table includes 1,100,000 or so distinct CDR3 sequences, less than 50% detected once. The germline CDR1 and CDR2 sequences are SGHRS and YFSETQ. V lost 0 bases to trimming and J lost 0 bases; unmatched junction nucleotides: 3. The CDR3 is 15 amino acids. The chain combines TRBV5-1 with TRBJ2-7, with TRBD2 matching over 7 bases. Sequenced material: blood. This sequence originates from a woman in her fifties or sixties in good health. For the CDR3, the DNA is TGCGCCAGCAGCTTGGCCCTAGCGGCCTCCTACGAGCAGTACTTC. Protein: CASSLALAASYEQYF.